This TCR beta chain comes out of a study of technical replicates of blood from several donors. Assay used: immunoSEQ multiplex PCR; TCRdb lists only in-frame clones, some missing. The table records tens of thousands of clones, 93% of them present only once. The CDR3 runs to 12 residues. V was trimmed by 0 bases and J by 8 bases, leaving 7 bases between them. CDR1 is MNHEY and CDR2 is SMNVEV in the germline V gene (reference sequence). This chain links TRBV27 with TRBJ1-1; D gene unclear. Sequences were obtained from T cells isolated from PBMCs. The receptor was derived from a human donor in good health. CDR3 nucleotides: TGTGCCAGCAGTTTATCGGCGGGCGAAGCTTTCTTT. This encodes CASSLSAGEAFF.